A selection of T cell receptor beta chains follows, all from one sample in a study of cytomegalovirus exposure and HLA in healthy donors. Produced via immunoSEQ multiplex PCR; TCRdb's table is partial and in-frame only. There are 80,000 or so clones in the sample; 70% to 85% occur only once, and 20% to 25% lies in the top ten. Input material: PBMCs. These receptor sequences come from a man aged 25-45 years in good health and CMV-seropositive. CDR3s include the opening cysteine and the closing phenylalanine or tryptophan. Each record gives: CDR3 length, D gene, V gene, J gene, clone size, CDR3 protein, CDR3 DNA. The D gene is left open where the match is weak. Rows may omit the clone size; those that give it use once, few, many or a size class.

CDR3 length: 15; D gene: TRBD2; V gene: TRBV7-6; J gene: TRBJ2-1; clone size: NA; CDR3 protein: CASSLSGSSYNEQFF; CDR3 DNA: TGTGCCAGCAGCTTAAGCGGGAGCTCCTACAATGAGCAGTTCTTC
CDR3 length: 13; D gene: NA; V gene: TRBV18; J gene: TRBJ2-7; clone size: NA; CDR3 protein: CASSFEQPYEQYF; CDR3 DNA: TGTGCCAGCTCGTTCGAACAACCGTACGAGCAGTACTTC
CDR3 length: 12; D gene: NA; V gene: TRBV15; J gene: TRBJ2-7; clone size: NA; CDR3 protein: CATSREGYEQYF; CDR3 DNA: TGTGCCACCAGCAGGGAGGGCTACGAGCAGTACTTC
CDR3 length: 15; D gene: NA; V gene: TRBV6-4; J gene: TRBJ2-2; clone size: NA; CDR3 protein: CASSVVAANTGELFF; CDR3 DNA: TGTGCCAGCAGTGTCGTAGCTGCGAACACCGGGGAGCTGTTTTTT
CDR3 length: 12; D gene: NA; V gene: TRBV7-9; J gene: TRBJ2-7; clone size: NA; CDR3 protein: CASSAVEYEQYF; CDR3 DNA: TGTGCCAGCAGCGCTGTGGAGTACGAGCAGTACTTC
CDR3 length: 14; D gene: NA; V gene: TRBV5-5; J gene: TRBJ1-2; clone size: NA; CDR3 protein: CASSLVQGDYGYTF; CDR3 DNA: TGTGCCAGCAGCTTGGTCCAGGGCGACTATGGCTACACCTTC
CDR3 length: 12; D gene: NA; V gene: TRBV6-1; J gene: TRBJ2-1; clone size: NA; CDR3 protein: CASSNPYNEQFF; CDR3 DNA: TGTGCCAGCAGTAATCCGTACAATGAGCAGTTCTTC
CDR3 length: 17; D gene: NA; V gene: TRBV12-5; J gene: TRBJ1-1; clone size: NA; CDR3 protein: CASGPQNSFGMNTEAFF; CDR3 DNA: TGTGCTAGTGGTCCCCAGAACAGTTTTGGCATGAACACTGAAGCTTTCTTT
CDR3 length: 13; D gene: NA; V gene: TRBV5-8; J gene: TRBJ1-3; clone size: NA; CDR3 protein: CASSRGLENTIYF; CDR3 DNA: TGTGCCAGCAGCCGGGGTCTCGAAAACACCATATATTTT
CDR3 length: 14; D gene: NA; V gene: TRBV7-9; J gene: TRBJ1-5; clone size: NA; CDR3 protein: CASSPRVGDQPQHF; CDR3 DNA: TGTGCCAGCAGCCCCCGGGTAGGGGATCAGCCCCAGCATTTT
CDR3 length: 15; D gene: TRBD1; V gene: TRBV5-1; J gene: TRBJ1-1; clone size: NA; CDR3 protein: CASSPGGRGETEAFF; CDR3 DNA: TGCGCCAGCAGCCCGGGCGGCAGGGGGGAAACTGAAGCTTTCTTT
CDR3 length: 16; D gene: NA; V gene: TRBV4-1; J gene: TRBJ1-4; clone size: few; CDR3 protein: CASSQTGRGTNEKLFF; CDR3 DNA: TGCGCCAGCAGCCAAACAGGGAGGGGGACTAATGAAAAACTGTTTTTT
CDR3 length: 16; D gene: NA; V gene: TRBV4-1; J gene: TRBJ2-3; clone size: NA; CDR3 protein: CASSQDVGSQGDTQYF; CDR3 DNA: TGCGCCAGCAGCCAAGATGTGGGATCTCAGGGAGATACGCAGTATTTT
CDR3 length: 15; D gene: TRBD1; V gene: TRBV28; J gene: TRBJ1-1; clone size: NA; CDR3 protein: CASNSQGIGNTEAFF; CDR3 DNA: TGTGCCAGCAATTCACAGGGGATAGGGAACACTGAAGCTTTCTTT
CDR3 length: 15; D gene: NA; V gene: TRBV7-9; J gene: TRBJ1-2; clone size: NA; CDR3 protein: CASSSRGGGNYGYTF; CDR3 DNA: TGTGCCAGCAGCTCGCGTGGCGGAGGGAACTATGGCTACACCTTC
CDR3 length: 14; D gene: NA; V gene: TRBV18; J gene: TRBJ2-5; clone size: NA; CDR3 protein: CASSPQGVQETQYF; CDR3 DNA: TGTGCCAGCTCACCCCAAGGGGTCCAAGAGACCCAGTACTTC
CDR3 length: 11; D gene: NA; V gene: TRBV20-1; J gene: TRBJ2-3; clone size: NA; CDR3 protein: CSAESTDTQYF; CDR3 DNA: TGCAGTGCAGAGTCCACAGATACGCAGTATTTT
CDR3 length: 14; D gene: TRBD1; V gene: TRBV29-1; J gene: TRBJ1-1; clone size: NA; CDR3 protein: CSVASYDRALRAFF; CDR3 DNA: TGCAGCGTCGCCTCCTACGACAGGGCTCTGAGGGCTTTCTTT
CDR3 length: 14; D gene: TRBD1; V gene: TRBV7-9; J gene: TRBJ2-5; clone size: few; CDR3 protein: CASSPSRGGETQYF; CDR3 DNA: TGTGCCAGCAGCCCATCACGAGGGGGCGAGACCCAGTACTTC
CDR3 length: 13; D gene: NA; V gene: TRBV29-1; J gene: TRBJ1-1; clone size: NA; CDR3 protein: CSVTQAMNTEAFF; CDR3 DNA: TGCAGCGTTACTCAGGCGATGAACACTGAAGCTTTCTTT
CDR3 length: 15; D gene: NA; V gene: TRBV5-1; J gene: TRBJ2-3; clone size: few; CDR3 protein: CASRKTGNFTDTQYF; CDR3 DNA: TGCGCCAGCAGAAAAACAGGGAACTTCACAGATACGCAGTATTTT
CDR3 length: 15; D gene: NA; V gene: TRBV2; J gene: TRBJ1-1; clone size: NA; CDR3 protein: CASSNNRVLDTEAFF; CDR3 DNA: TGTGCCAGCAGTAATAACAGGGTTCTCGACACTGAAGCTTTCTTT
CDR3 length: 14; D gene: TRBD1; V gene: TRBV7-2; J gene: TRBJ2-2; clone size: NA; CDR3 protein: CASSFRDREGELFF; CDR3 DNA: TGTGCCAGCAGCTTCCGGGACAGGGAGGGGGAGCTGTTTTTT
CDR3 length: 14; D gene: NA; V gene: TRBV28; J gene: TRBJ1-5; clone size: medium-sized; CDR3 protein: CASSLEIDNQPQHF; CDR3 DNA: TGTGCCAGCAGTTTGGAGATAGACAATCAGCCCCAGCATTTT
CDR3 length: 13; D gene: NA; V gene: TRBV15; J gene: TRBJ2-3; clone size: NA; CDR3 protein: CATSRDHGDTQYF; CDR3 DNA: TGTGCCACCAGCAGAGATCACGGAGATACGCAGTATTTT
CDR3 length: 15; D gene: TRBD1; V gene: TRBV5-1; J gene: TRBJ1-2; clone size: NA; CDR3 protein: CASSLTTGGRYGYTF; CDR3 DNA: TGCGCCAGCAGCTTAACGACAGGGGGCAGGTATGGCTACACCTTC
CDR3 length: 12; D gene: NA; V gene: TRBV29-1; J gene: TRBJ1-5; clone size: NA; CDR3 protein: CSVAGGNQPQHF; CDR3 DNA: TGCAGCGTTGCCGGGGGCAATCAGCCCCAGCATTTT
CDR3 length: 15; D gene: NA; V gene: TRBV9; J gene: TRBJ1-5; clone size: NA; CDR3 protein: CASSVDGGKGQPQHF; CDR3 DNA: TGTGCCAGCAGCGTAGACGGGGGGAAAGGTCAGCCCCAGCATTTT